This T cell receptor beta chain was sequenced for a study of T cell changes during pregnancy in multiple sclerosis. This table comes from immunoSEQ multiplex PCR, and its TCRdb copy is limited to in-frame clones, with some not included. The sample lists roughly 25,000 clones; 70% to 90% were seen once. Per germline, CDR1 LNHDA and CDR2 SQIVND (reference sequence). V lost 4 bases and J lost 4, with 17 bases in between. The CDR3 runs to 15 residues. V is TRBV19 and J is TRBJ2-7; D is possibly TRBD1 (6 bases). This material consisted of CD4+ T cells from peripheral blood mononuclear cells, taken in the first trimester of pregnancy. The TCR comes from a female donor in good health, enrolled as a control in a pregnancy study. This CDR3 reads CASSKGAGEIYEQYF. For the CDR3, the DNA is TGTGCCAGTAGTAAAGGGGCAGGGGAAATTTACGAGCAGTACTTC.